Below are 30 T cell receptor beta chains sequenced from a single sample in a study of T cells after yellow fever vaccination. TCRdb re-called the 5' RACE reads through MiXCR, storing one row per CDR3 protein. The sample carries some 350,000 distinct CDR3 sequences, 8% to 10% recorded once. The sequenced sample was PBMCs, obtained on the day of the first yellow fever vaccination. The receptors derive from a man between 18 and 29 years old who received the YFV17D yellow fever vaccine.

This chain links TRBV7-2 with TRBJ2-5; D is possibly TRBD2 (7 bases). Germline CDR1 is SGHTA and CDR2 is FQGNSA. This CDR3 has 17 residues. The V end was cut by 1 base, the J end by 4 bases, with 19 bases between. The CDR3 sequence: CASSLGAGGGSRETQYF. CDR3 DNA sequence: TGTGCCAGCAGCTTAGGGGCTGGCGGGGGCTCGAGAGAGACCCAGTACTTC.

The chain joins TRBV15 to TRBJ2-1; D possibly matches TRBD1 or TRBD2 (5 bases each). Trimming removed 0 bases at V and 9 bases at J, with 15 bases between. CDR3 length: 15 residues. Per germline, CDR1 LNHNV and CDR2 YYDKDF (reference sequence). The CDR3 is CATSRDASRGTEQFF. CDR3 bases: TGTGCCACCAGCAGAGATGCCTCACGAGGGACTGAGCAGTTCTTC.

This clonotype was seen ten or more times. J is TRBJ2-3 and V is TRBV6-2 or TRBV6-3, with no clear D. This CDR3 spans 15 amino acids. Germline V gives CDR1 MNHEY, CDR2 SVGEGT. The V gene lost 4 bases and the J gene lost 6 bases, with 17 bases spanning the gap. The CDR3 spells CASSFQGLQRDTQYF. CDR3 nucleotides: TGTGCCAGCAGTTTTCAAGGCCTCCAGCGCGATACGCAGTATTTT.

This chain connects TRBV7-2 to TRBJ2-2, with 8 bases matching TRBD1. In germline, CDR1 is SGHTA, CDR2 FQGNSA. The CDR3 consists of 16 residues. The J segment lost 3 bases and the V segment lost 5 bases, leaving 8 bases of the junction unmatched. CDR3 sequence (DNA): TGTGCCAGCAGCACCCGGACAGGGCGATACACCGGGGAGCTGTTTTTT. This translates into CASSTRTGRYTGELFF.

The chain recombines TRBV27 with TRBJ1-1, with a possible D match to TRBD1 (6 bases). CDR1 MNHEY and CDR2 SMNVEV come from the germline V gene (reference sequence). The CDR3 length is 15 residues. The ends were cut back, 3 bases at V and 4 bases at J, with 15 bases in the middle. The CDR3 loop is CASSLVGGDSTEAFF. Written as DNA, the CDR3 is TGTGCCAGCAGTTTGGTCGGGGGCGACTCCACTGAAGCTTTCTTT.

J is TRBJ2-2 and V is TRBV4-3, with TRBD1 identical over 7 bases. CDR3 size: 16 residues. Per the germline V gene, CDR1 is LGHNA and CDR2 is YSLEER. Trimming took 4 bases from V and 4 from J; bases not matched to a gene: 9. CDR3 protein: CASSRPYRGSTGELFF. The CDR3 nucleotides are TGCGCCAGCAGCCGACCTTACAGGGGCTCCACCGGGGAGCTGTTTTTT.

This clonotype was recorded a few times. This chain links TRBV7-7 with TRBJ2-3; D tentatively fits TRBD1 or TRBD2 (5 bases each). CDR1 and CDR2 from the germline V gene are SSHAT and FNYEAQ (reference sequence). V was pared by 5 bases and J by 7 bases, with 16 bases between. This CDR3 spans 14 amino acids. The CDR3 region is CASSTGPDGNTQYF. The CDR3 DNA reads as TGTGCCAGCAGCACGGGACCCGACGGGAATACGCAGTATTTT.

This clonotype was picked up a small number of times. V is TRBV19 and J is TRBJ2-7, with D maybe TRBD1 (6 bases). The ends were cut back, 5 bases at V and 5 bases at J, with 13 bases in the middle. This CDR3 is 13 amino acids long. Germline values: CDR1 LNHDA, CDR2 SQIVND (reference sequence). The DNA of the CDR3 is TGTGCCAGTAGTTTGGGGGCTTTCGACGAGCAGTACTTC. Translating it yields CASSLGAFDEQYF.

This clonotype was counted once. A read error may explain this, as a much larger clone is one base away. V usage is TRBV5-6 and J usage is TRBJ1-5, with D possibly matching TRBD1 (6 bases). The germline V gene has CDR1 SGHDT and CDR2 YYEEEE. CDR3 length: 13 residues. The V and J ends lost 4 bases and 5 bases respectively, with 10 bases between them. CDR3 sequence (DNA): TGTGCCAGCAGCCGCGGGGGCCATCAGCCCCAGCATTTT. Amino acid sequence: CASSRGGHQPQHF.

This clonotype was counted a few times. This chain joins TRBV20-1 and TRBJ2-7; no clear D gene. The V and J ends lost 0 bases and 4 bases respectively, with 10 bases between them. CDR3 length: 13 amino acids. Germline CDR1 DFQATT, CDR2 SNEGSKA (reference sequence). CDR3 loop: CSARDRIRYEQYV. As DNA, the CDR3 is TGCAGTGCTAGAGATCGGATCAGGTACGAGCAGTACGTC.

The CDR3 is CASSYTSSGGTDTQYF. The CDR3 DNA reads TGTGCCAGCAGTTACACCTCTAGCGGGGGGACAGATACGCAGTATTTT. The rearrangement joins TRBV6-5 to TRBJ2-3; 11 nucleotides align to TRBD2. Germline loops: CDR1 MNHEY, CDR2 SVGAGI. V trimming: 2 bases; J trimming: 3 bases; junction bases outside the gene matches: 4. The CDR3 spans 16 residues.

This clonotype was observed many times. The chain combines TRBV5-1 with TRBJ2-1; a weak D match, TRBD2 (6 bases). Germline V lookup: CDR1 SGHRS, CDR2 YFSETQ. Trimming stripped 0 bases from V and 4 bases from J, with 8 bases between. The CDR3 consists of 14 residues. As DNA, the CDR3 is TGCGCCAGCAGCTTGGGCGGGGATTACAATGAGCAGTTCTTC. It specifies CASSLGGDYNEQFF.

The V and J genes are TRBV10-3 and TRBJ2-1; TRBD1 or TRBD2 may be the D gene (5 bases each). Germline V gives CDR1 ENHRY, CDR2 SYGVKD. Trimming left V 3 bases short and J 4 bases short, with 16 bases between. The CDR3 has 16 residues. CDR3 in amino acids: CAISDLPGPIYNEQFF. CDR3 DNA sequence: TGTGCCATCAGTGATCTCCCGGGACCTATTTACAATGAGCAGTTCTTC.

This clonotype was found a few times. This chain connects TRBV5-1 to TRBJ2-1, with D perhaps matching TRBD2 (5 bases). Germline CDR1 reads SGHRS; CDR2 reads YFSETQ. The CDR3 runs 14 residues. Trimming left V 5 bases short and J 0 bases short, with 9 bases between. The chain's CDR3 is CASRGSTSYNEQFF. CDR3 nucleotide sequence: TGCGCCAGCAGAGGGAGTACCTCCTACAATGAGCAGTTCTTC.

This clonotype was observed a handful of times. The gene calls are TRBV3-1 and TRBJ1-4; tentative D call: TRBD1 (5 bases). The germline V gene has CDR1 LGHDT and CDR2 YNNKEL (reference sequence). Trimming removed 0 bases from V and 8 bases from J, with 16 bases in between. This CDR3 is 16 amino acids long. CDR3 region: CASSQDHGAGGEKLFF. CDR3 DNA: TGTGCCAGCAGCCAAGATCACGGGGCAGGAGGAGAAAAACTGTTTTTT.

This clonotype showed up just a few times. The rearrangement joins TRBV12-3 or TRBV12-4 to TRBJ2-3; D is perhaps TRBD1 (5 bases). Trimming pared 3 bases from V and 10 bases from J, leaving 20 bases between. This CDR3 has 15 amino acids. CDR3 sequence reads: CASSFSGQGGKAQYF. The CDR3, as DNA: TGTGCCAGCAGTTTCTCCGGCCAGGGCGGCAAGGCGCAGTATTTT.

The chain uses TRBV5-6 and TRBJ2-2; 9 nucleotides agree with TRBD2. After removal of 9 bases from V and 3 bases from J, the junction contained 15 bases not matched to a gene. The CDR3 sequence is 17 residues long. Germline V gene data show CDR1 as SGHDT and CDR2 as YYEEEE. CDR3 protein: CAMGSGLAGRYTGELFF. The CDR3 DNA sequence: TGTGCCATGGGCTCCGGGCTAGCGGGGAGATACACCGGGGAGCTGTTTTTT.

The chain carries TRBV11-2 and TRBJ2-1, with D perhaps given as TRBD1 or TRBD2 (6 bases each). The V and J ends lost 1 base and 6 bases respectively, with 31 bases between them. The V gene's germline CDR1 is SGHAT and CDR2 FQNNGV. This CDR3 region has 21 residues. The CDR3 DNA is TGTGCCAGCAGCTTAGGCCGGGGGACAACGCGAGGGTCGGATCAGGGCAATGAGCAGTTCTTC. Residues: CASSLGRGTTRGSDQGNEQFF.

This clonotype was seen a few times. This chain connects TRBV18 to TRBJ2-5; the D is unclear. Trimming removed 0 bases at V and 5 bases at J, with 10 bases between. The CDR3 spans 14 residues. Germline V lookup: CDR1 KGHSH, CDR2 LQKENI. The chain's CDR3 is CASSPPEKRETQYF. CDR3 DNA sequence: TGTGCCAGCTCACCACCGGAAAAGAGGGAGACCCAGTACTTC.

The chain joins TRBV7-2 to TRBJ2-2, with 9 bases aligning to TRBD2. In germline, CDR1 is SGHTA, CDR2 FQGNSA. This CDR3 has 16 amino acids. V shed 4 bases and J 5 bases; nucleotides not matched to a gene: 8. Here the CDR3 reads CASSWERGAGTGELFF. The DNA for the CDR3 is TGTGCCAGCAGCTGGGAGCGGGGGGCAGGGACCGGGGAGCTGTTTTTT.

V gene TRBV18 combines with J gene TRBJ2-1, with a tentative D call TRBD1 (6 bases). CDR1 KGHSH and CDR2 LQKENI come from the germline V gene. Trimming shortened V by 1 base and J by 6 bases, and 13 bases separated the two germline ends. CDR3 size: 15 residues. CDR3 loop: CASSPRQEAGNEQFF. DNA of the CDR3: TGTGCCAGCTCACCACGACAGGAGGCCGGCAATGAGCAGTTCTTC.

There are a few counts of this clonotype. The rearrangement links TRBV2 to TRBJ2-5, with TRBD2 identical over 9 bases. J gave up 5 bases and V 6 bases, and 10 bases lay outside the gene matches. This CDR3 has 15 amino acids. Germline lookup yields CDR1 SNHLY and CDR2 FYNNEI. In nucleotides, the CDR3 is TGTGCCAGCAGCCCCTGGGGCGGGGGGGCTGAGACCCAGTACTTC. Protein sequence: CASSPWGGGAETQYF.

In its sample, this clonotype was seen a few times. The rearrangement joins TRBV7-9 to TRBJ2-1; 8 nucleotides agree with TRBD2. J lost 10 bases, V lost 5 bases, and 7 bases had no gene match. Germline V lookup: CDR1 SEHNR, CDR2 FQNEAQ (reference sequence). The CDR3 loop spans 13 amino acids. CDR3 sequence (DNA): TGTGCCAGCAGCCCCACTAGCGGAGGGGAGCAGTTCTTC. The encoded protein is CASSPTSGGEQFF.

The chain combines TRBV11-2 with TRBJ2-5; 10 nucleotides line up with TRBD2. Germline V gene sequence: CDR1 SGHAT, CDR2 FQNNGV. The CDR3 is 16 residues long. The J segment lost 2 bases and the V segment lost 1 base, leaving 4 bases of the junction unmatched. This CDR3 is CASSLGAAGGQETQYF. Written as DNA, the CDR3 is TGTGCCAGCAGCTTAGGGGCAGCGGGGGGGCAAGAGACCCAGTACTTC.

The genes are TRBV20-1 and TRBJ2-7, with D perhaps matching TRBD2 (6 bases). Germline V CDR1 and CDR2: DFQATT, SNEGSKA (reference sequence). The CDR3 contains 13 residues. V was clipped by 6 bases and J by 2 bases, with 14 bases between them. Here the CDR3 DNA reads TGCAGTGCCCCAGGGACTTCCCCCTACGAGCAGTACGTC. This gives the protein CSAPGTSPYEQYV.

This clonotype was seen a few times. This chain links TRBV20-1 with TRBJ2-3; 9 bases fit TRBD2. Germline V gene data show CDR1 as DFQATT and CDR2 as SNEGSKA (reference sequence). The CDR3 extends over 15 amino acids. J was trimmed by 6 bases and V by 3 bases; bases with no gene match: 10. CDR3 sequence reads: CSASGRGGAVDTQYF. In DNA, the CDR3 is TGCAGTGCTAGCGGGCGCGGGGGGGCCGTGGATACGCAGTATTTT.

The chain links TRBV19 to TRBJ2-2; maybe TRBD2 (6 bases). CDR1 LNHDA and CDR2 SQIVND come from the germline V gene (reference sequence). This CDR3 has 18 amino acids. Trimming took off 3 bases at V and 3 bases at J, with 20 bases between the two ends. For the CDR3, the DNA is TGTGCCAGTAGTATCCCACTGGGGGGTCTGGGCGACACCGGGGAGCTGTTTTTT. Translation: CASSIPLGGLGDTGELFF. The full variable domain, in which reference TRBV19 and TRBJ2-2 provide the parts outside the CDR3, is DGGITQSPKYLFRKEGQNVTLSCEQNLNHDAMYWYRQDPGQGLRLIYYSQIVNDFQKGDIAEGYSVSREKKESFPLTVTSAQKNPTAFYLCASSIPLGGLGDTGELFFGEGSRLTVL.

This clonotype occurred many times. This chain joins TRBV7-3 and TRBJ2-2, with 7 nucleotides matching TRBD1. The ends lost 5 bases at V and 4 bases at J; junction bases unmatched: 4. This CDR3 region has 14 residues. Germline CDR1 reads SGHTA; CDR2 reads FQGTGA. The CDR3 loop is CASSQYRGTGELFF. DNA for the CDR3: TGTGCCAGCAGCCAATACAGGGGCACCGGGGAGCTGTTTTTT. Full variable domain (remainder filled in from reference TRBV7-3 and TRBJ2-2): GAGVSQTPSNKVTEKGKYVELRCDPISGHTALYWYRQSLGQGPEFLIYFQGTGAADDSGLPNDRFFAVRPEGSVSTLKIQRTERGDSAVYLCASSQYRGTGELFFGEGSRLTVL.

This clonotype turned up a few times. The chain carries TRBV20-1 and TRBJ2-7; D gene uncertain. Per the germline V gene, CDR1 is DFQATT and CDR2 is SNEGSKA (reference sequence). The CDR3 loop spans 11 amino acids. The V and J ends lost 3 bases and 5 bases respectively, with 8 bases between them. Written as DNA, the CDR3 is TGCAGTGCTAGTCCTGGGCACGAGCAGTACGTC. Its translation: CSASPGHEQYV.

This clonotype was recorded at least ten times. The chain joins TRBV2 to TRBJ2-5, with 9 bases matching TRBD2. V was pared by 2 bases and J by 7 bases, with 8 bases of the junction left unmatched. Per germline, CDR1 SNHLY and CDR2 FYNNEI. The CDR3 covers 15 residues. This CDR3 is CASSERLAGSTTQYF. CDR3 bases: TGTGCCAGCAGTGAAAGGCTAGCGGGGTCGACGACCCAGTACTTC.